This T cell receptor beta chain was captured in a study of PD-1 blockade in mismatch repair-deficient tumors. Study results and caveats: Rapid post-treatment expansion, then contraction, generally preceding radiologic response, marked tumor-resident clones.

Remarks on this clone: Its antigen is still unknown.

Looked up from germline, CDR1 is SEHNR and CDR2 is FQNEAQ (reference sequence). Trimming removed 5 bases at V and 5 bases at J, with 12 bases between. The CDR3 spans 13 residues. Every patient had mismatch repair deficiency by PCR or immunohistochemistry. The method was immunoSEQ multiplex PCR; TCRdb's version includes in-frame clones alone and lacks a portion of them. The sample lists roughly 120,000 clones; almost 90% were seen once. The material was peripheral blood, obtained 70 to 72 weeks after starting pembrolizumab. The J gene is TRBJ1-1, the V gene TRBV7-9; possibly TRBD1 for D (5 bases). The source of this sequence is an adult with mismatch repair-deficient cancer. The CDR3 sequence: CASSPRGRTEAFF. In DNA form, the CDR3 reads TGTGCCAGCAGCCCCCGGGGGAGAACTGAAGCTTTCTTT.